This T cell receptor (beta chain) originates from a study of immune evolution from preneoplasia to lung adenocarcinoma. Profiled with immunoSEQ multiplex PCR; TCRdb holds only in-frame clones, not every one. The repertoire holds 39,000 or so clones, approximately 80% seen once, with around 5.1% in the top ten. This CDR3 spans 16 amino acids. This clone has just one count. The receptor was isolated from a person in their sixties or seventies with lung adenocarcinoma. The rearrangement uses TRBV21-1 and TRBJ2-5; the table's D call of TRBD2 was not tested on the DNA. TRBV21-1 represents a pseudogene. The source material was FFPE invasive lung adenocarcinoma tissue. The CDR3: CASSLFRAGGQETQYF. CDR3 nucleotides: TGTGCCAGCAGCCTCTTCAGGGCGGGAGGCCAAGAGACCCAGTACTTC.